The source of this T cell receptor (beta chain) is a study of patients and donors after allogeneic stem cell transplantation. In its sample, this clonotype was seen many times. TCRdb used MiXCR to reprocess the RT-PCR reads, holding one entry per CDR3 protein. This sample has 12,000 or so distinct CDR3 sequences; about 25% occur once, and the top ten carry roughly half. CDR3 length: 13 residues. The germline V gene has CDR1 MNHNS and CDR2 SASEGT. The germline V and J ends were trimmed by 2 bases and 5 bases, with 9 bases remaining between them. This TCR was sampled from a human donor who was either an allogeneic HSCT recipient or a stem cell or donor lymphocyte infusion donor (not recorded which). It is not recorded whose cells these are; they may come from a transplant donor. The sample taken for sequencing was blood, either unsorted or a sorted T cell fraction (not recorded which). The chain joins TRBV6-1 to TRBJ1-1; D not certain. CDR3 bases: TGTGCCAGCAGTGAAACTTTGGGGACTGAAGCTTTCTTT. It is translated as CASSETLGTEAFF.